The T cell receptor (beta chain) described here comes from a study of cytomegalovirus exposure and HLA in healthy donors. The study ran its PCR with 60 Vbeta and 13 Jbeta primers. Sequencing used immunoSEQ multiplex PCR; TCRdb keeps in-frame clones, though not all of them. In the table there are over 250,000 clones, about nine tenths of which are singletons. Germline values: CDR1 MNHNY, CDR2 SVGAGI (reference sequence). Trimming pared 5 bases from V and 5 bases from J, leaving 9 bases between. The CDR3 runs 12 residues. In the case of this clone: The antigen remains unidentified.

Study-level results: Cytomegalovirus-associated status was assigned to more than 150 TCR beta chains. Among CMV-associated TCR beta chains, most appeared HLA-restricted in a later analysis.

The sequenced sample consisted of PBMCs. The receptor was derived from a man aged 35-49 years in good health and CMV-seropositive. The chain couples TRBV6-6 to TRBJ1-1; D gene uncertain. The CDR3 sequence: CASSPWETEAFF. CDR3 nucleotides: TGTGCCAGCAGTCCCTGGGAGACTGAAGCTTTCTTT.